These 12 T cell receptor beta chains were sequenced from one sample in a study of blood T cell repertoires in COVID-19. The data were produced by immunoSEQ multiplex PCR, yet TCRdb's version contains in-frame clones alone and is incomplete. The table has 150,000 to 250,000 clones, 75% to 90% seen once. Material for sequencing was PBMCs or T cells enriched from blood (not recorded which). The receptors derive from a woman aged 25 to 45 who had recovered from COVID-19.

This clone was counted once. The J gene is TRBJ1-1, the V gene TRBV18; 12 bases are a match to TRBD1. The CDR3 is made up of 16 amino acids. The V gene's germline CDR1 is KGHSH and CDR2 LQKENI. The trim removed 2 bases at V and 5 bases at J, leaving 6 bases unmatched. This CDR3 is CASSPGTGGSWTEAFF. CDR3 DNA sequence: TGTGCCAGCTCACCAGGGACAGGGGGCTCTTGGACTGAAGCTTTCTTT.

The rearrangement uses TRBV9 and TRBJ1-3; D is undetermined. The V and J ends lost 3 bases and 0 bases respectively, with 10 bases between them. The CDR3 runs 15 residues. CDR1 is SGDLS, CDR2 YYNGEE, per germline. In DNA form, the CDR3 reads TGTGCCAGCAGCGCTGCGGGTAACTCTGGAAACACCATATATTTT. This gives the protein CASSAAGNSGNTIYF.

In DNA, the CDR3 is TGTGCCAGCAGCTCCGGCAGGGAGGACACCGGGGAGCTGTTTTTT. It yields the protein CASSSGREDTGELFF. This chain uses TRBV7-9 with TRBJ2-2, with D possibly being TRBD2 (6 bases). Trimming took 4 bases from V and 3 from J, leaving 12 bases between them. Germline loops: CDR1 SEHNR, CDR2 FQNEAQ (reference sequence). The CDR3 consists of 15 residues.

The chain links TRBV12-5 to TRBJ1-1, with no clear D. V dropped 1 base and J dropped 7 bases, with 10 bases sitting between them. This CDR3 is 13 amino acids long. The germline gives CDR1 LGHNT, CDR2 FRNRAP. The CDR3 protein is CASGLGGGFEAFF. CDR3 DNA sequence: TGTGCTAGTGGTTTGGGAGGAGGATTTGAAGCTTTCTTT.

This chain joins TRBV10-3 and TRBJ2-1, with TRBD1 as a possible D gene (5 bases). Germline CDR1 ENHRY, CDR2 SYGVKD. This CDR3 region has 12 residues. V gave up 10 bases and J gave up 6 bases, with 13 bases separating them. The CDR3 loop reads CATLTDTNEQFF. CDR3 DNA sequence: TGTGCCACCTTGACGGACACCAATGAGCAGTTCTTC.

This rearrangement joins TRBV12-3 or TRBV12-4 to TRBJ1-2; TRBD1 is a possible D gene (6 bases). This CDR3 has 12 amino acids. Trimming took 9 bases from V and 6 from J, leaving 14 bases between them. The CDR3 reads CASRPQGHGYTF. For the CDR3, the DNA is TGTGCCAGTCGTCCCCAGGGGCATGGCTACACCTTC.

The chain couples TRBV19 to TRBJ1-1; 8 nucleotides line up with TRBD1. The CDR3 has 13 amino acids. Germline lookup yields CDR1 LNHDA and CDR2 SQIVND (reference sequence). V was clipped by 7 bases and J by 5 bases; unmatched bases: 6. CDR3: CASTTGGRTEAFF. The CDR3 DNA reads TGTGCCAGTACTACAGGGGGACGGACTGAAGCTTTCTTT. The full variable domain, in which reference TRBV19 and TRBJ1-1 provide the parts outside the CDR3, is DGGITQSPKYLFRKEGQNVTLSCEQNLNHDAMYWYRQDPGQGLRLIYYSQIVNDFQKGDIAEGYSVSREKKESFPLTVTSAQKNPTAFYLCASTTGGRTEAFFGQGTRLTVV.

This chain connects TRBV4-2 to TRBJ2-3; TRBD1 matches 9 bases. In germline, CDR1 is LGHNA, CDR2 YNFKEQ. V shed 4 bases, J shed 1 base, and the junction held 3 bases outside the gene matches. CDR3 size: 15 residues. The DNA for the CDR3 is TGTGCCAGCAGCCGGGGGGACAGGGGCACAGATACGCAGTATTTT. It encodes CASSRGDRGTDTQYF.

This chain links TRBV11-3 with TRBJ1-1; no definite D call. CDR1 is SGHNT, CDR2 YENEEA, per germline. V lost 2 bases and J lost 1, with 5 bases in between. CDR3 length: 13 residues. The DNA of the CDR3 is TGTGCCAGCAGCTTAATACAGAACACTGAAGCTTTCTTT. This sequence encodes CASSLIQNTEAFF.

V gene TRBV4-2 combines with J gene TRBJ1-2; the D is unclear. Between the trimmed V and J ends, which lost 0 bases and 8 bases, there was a span of 7 bases. The CDR3 is 12 residues long. CDR1 is LGHNA, CDR2 YNFKEQ, per germline. As DNA, the CDR3 is TGTGCCAGCAGCCAAGACATGTTGGGCTACACCTTC. It is translated as CASSQDMLGYTF.

The rearrangement uses TRBV29-1 and TRBJ2-1; D call uncertain. The CDR3 is made up of 16 amino acids. V was shortened by 8 bases and J by 6 bases, with 26 bases between the two germline ends. Germline CDR1 and CDR2: SQVTM and ANQGSEA. Here the CDR3 DNA reads TGCAGCACCCAGACATGGGTGGGTCCCCCTCTCAATGAGCAGTTCTTC. Amino acid sequence: CSTQTWVGPPLNEQFF.

This clone was detected a few times. CDR3 DNA: TGTGCCAGCAGAAAGGACAGAGGTGGAAACACCATATATTTT. Amino acid sequence: CASRKDRGGNTIYF. The chain uses TRBV5-6 and TRBJ1-3; D might be TRBD1 (6 bases). This CDR3 is built from 14 residues. Germline CDR1 reads SGHDT; CDR2 reads YYEEEE. V lost 5 bases, J lost 3 bases, and 12 bases lay in between. Based on the CDR3 plus reference TRBV5-6 and TRBJ1-3, the full variable domain is DAGVTQSPTHLIKTRGQQVTLRCSPKSGHDTVSWYQQALGQGPQFIFQYYEEEERQRGNFPDRFSGHQFPNYSSELNVNALLLGDSALYLCASRKDRGGNTIYFGEGSWLTVV.